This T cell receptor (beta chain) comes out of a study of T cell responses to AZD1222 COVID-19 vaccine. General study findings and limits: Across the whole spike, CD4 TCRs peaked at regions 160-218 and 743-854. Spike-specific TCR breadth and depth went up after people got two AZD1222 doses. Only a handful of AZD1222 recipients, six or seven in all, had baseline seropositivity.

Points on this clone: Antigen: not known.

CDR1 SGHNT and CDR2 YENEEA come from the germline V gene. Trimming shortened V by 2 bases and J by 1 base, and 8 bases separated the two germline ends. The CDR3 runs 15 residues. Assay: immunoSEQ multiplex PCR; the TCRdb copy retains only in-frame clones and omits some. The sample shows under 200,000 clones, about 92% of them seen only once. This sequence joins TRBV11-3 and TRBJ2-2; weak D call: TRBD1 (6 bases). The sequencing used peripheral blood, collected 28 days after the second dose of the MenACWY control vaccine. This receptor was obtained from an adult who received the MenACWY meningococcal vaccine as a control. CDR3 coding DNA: TGTGCCAGCAGCTTATCGACAGGGAACACCGGGGAGCTGTTTTTT. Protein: CASSLSTGNTGELFF.